This TCR beta chain was sequenced for a study of shared clonotypes between healthy human individuals. In the naive CD8 group, cells lacked CD45RO and were positively selected for CCR7, so terminally differentiated effector memory CD45RA+ cells were left out. Donors were healthy HIV-negative adults without recently reported acute infections or vaccinations. Per the germline V gene, CDR1 is SGHTA and CDR2 is FQGNSA. V gave up 5 bases and J gave up 4 bases, with 15 bases separating them. The CDR3 extends over 15 amino acids. Per sorted-subset replicate PCR, input was roughly 200 ng DNA, representing roughly 28,000 T cell genomes. Some clones are missing from TCRdb's copy, which holds only in-frame ones; the method was immunoSEQ multiplex PCR. The data show 800,000 to 950,000 clones, about 96% seen once.

The sequence came from a man between 25 and 39 years old in good health. Sequencing input: naive CD8+ T cells sorted from blood. The V gene is TRBV7-2, the J gene TRBJ1-3; TRBD1 might be the D (6 bases). The CDR3 DNA follows: TGTGCCAGCAGCCTCACAGGGTTCCGAGGAAACACCATATATTTT. Protein sequence: CASSLTGFRGNTIYF. The variable domain in full, with the rest retrieved from reference TRBV7-2 and TRBJ1-3, is GAGVSQSPSNKVTEKGKDVELRCDPISGHTALYWYRQSLGQGLEFLIYFQGNSAPDKSGLPSDRFSAERTGGSVSTLTIQRTQQEDSAVYLCASSLTGFRGNTIYFGEGSWLTVV.